Detailed here is one T cell receptor (beta chain). This sample is part of a study of blood T cell repertoires in COVID-19. This table comes from immunoSEQ multiplex PCR, and its TCRdb copy is limited to in-frame clones, with some not included. The sample lists about 170,000 clones, 85% to 90% occurring once. Specimen: peripheral blood. The TCR comes from a man aged 55 to 69 with COVID-19, enrolled during active disease.

The CDR3 here is CASSLRGGQRAQHF. CDR3 coding DNA: TGTGCCAGCAGTTTGAGAGGGGGACAAAGGGCCCAGCATTTT. V and J are TRBV28 and TRBJ1-5; D possibly corresponds to TRBD1 (6 bases). Germline V CDR1 and CDR2: MDHEN, SYDVKM. The V end lost 3 bases, the J end lost 11 bases, and 17 bases lay between the germline ends. The CDR3 is 14 residues long.